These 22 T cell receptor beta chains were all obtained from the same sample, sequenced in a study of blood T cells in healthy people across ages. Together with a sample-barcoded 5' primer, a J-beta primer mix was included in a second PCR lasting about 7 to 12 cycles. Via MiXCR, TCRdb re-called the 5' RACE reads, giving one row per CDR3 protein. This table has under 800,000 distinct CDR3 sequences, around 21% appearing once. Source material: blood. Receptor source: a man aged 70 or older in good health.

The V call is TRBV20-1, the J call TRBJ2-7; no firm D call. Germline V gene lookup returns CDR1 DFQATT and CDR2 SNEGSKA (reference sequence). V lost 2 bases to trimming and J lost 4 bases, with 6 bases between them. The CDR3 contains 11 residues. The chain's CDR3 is CSARMGYEQYF. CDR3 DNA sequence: TGCAGTGCTAGAATGGGGTACGAGCAGTACTTC.

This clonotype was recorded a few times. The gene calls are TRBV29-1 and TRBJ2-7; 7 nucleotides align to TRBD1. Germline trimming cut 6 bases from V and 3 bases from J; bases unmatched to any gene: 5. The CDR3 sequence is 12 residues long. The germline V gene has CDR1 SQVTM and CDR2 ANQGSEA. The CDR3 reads CSVVGQLYEQYF. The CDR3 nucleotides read TGCAGCGTAGTGGGACAGCTCTACGAGCAGTACTTC.

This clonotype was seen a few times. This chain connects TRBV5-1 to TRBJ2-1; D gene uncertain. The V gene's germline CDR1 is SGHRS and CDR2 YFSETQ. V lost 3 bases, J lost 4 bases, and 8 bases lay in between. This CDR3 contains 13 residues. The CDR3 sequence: CASSWWGYNEQFF. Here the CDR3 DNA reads TGCGCCAGCAGCTGGTGGGGTTACAATGAGCAGTTCTTC.

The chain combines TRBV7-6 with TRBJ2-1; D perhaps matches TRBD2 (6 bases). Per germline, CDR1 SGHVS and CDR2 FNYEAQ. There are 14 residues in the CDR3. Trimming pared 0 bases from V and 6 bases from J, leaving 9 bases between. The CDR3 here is CASSLAQEGNEQFF. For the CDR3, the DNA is TGTGCCAGCAGCTTAGCTCAGGAGGGCAATGAGCAGTTCTTC.

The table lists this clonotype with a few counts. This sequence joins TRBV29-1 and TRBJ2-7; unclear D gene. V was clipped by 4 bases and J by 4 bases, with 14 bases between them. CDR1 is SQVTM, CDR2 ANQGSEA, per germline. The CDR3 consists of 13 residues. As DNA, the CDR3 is TGCAGCGTTGGCAAAAGGGTGGATTACGAGCAGTACTTC. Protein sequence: CSVGKRVDYEQYF.

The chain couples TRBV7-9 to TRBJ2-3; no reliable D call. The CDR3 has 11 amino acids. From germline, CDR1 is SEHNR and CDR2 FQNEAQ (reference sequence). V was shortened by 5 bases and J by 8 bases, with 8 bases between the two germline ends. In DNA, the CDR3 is TGTGCCAGCAGCGATGAGACTACGCAGTATTTT. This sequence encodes CASSDETTQYF.

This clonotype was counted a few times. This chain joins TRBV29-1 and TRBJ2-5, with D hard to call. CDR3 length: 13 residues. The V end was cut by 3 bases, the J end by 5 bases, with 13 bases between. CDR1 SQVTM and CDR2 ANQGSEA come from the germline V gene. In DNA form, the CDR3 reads TGCAGCGTTGATTTGGGCCTCCCGGAGACCCAGTACTTC. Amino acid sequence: CSVDLGLPETQYF.

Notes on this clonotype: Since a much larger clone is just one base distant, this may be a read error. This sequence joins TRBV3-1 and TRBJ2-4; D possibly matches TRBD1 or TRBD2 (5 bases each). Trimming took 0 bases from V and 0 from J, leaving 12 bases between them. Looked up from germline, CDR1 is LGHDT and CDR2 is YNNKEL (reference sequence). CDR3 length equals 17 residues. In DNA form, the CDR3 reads TGTGCCAGCAGCCAAGATCGGGGACGGTTAGCCAAAAACATTCAGTACTTC. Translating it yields CASSQDRGRLAKNIQYF.

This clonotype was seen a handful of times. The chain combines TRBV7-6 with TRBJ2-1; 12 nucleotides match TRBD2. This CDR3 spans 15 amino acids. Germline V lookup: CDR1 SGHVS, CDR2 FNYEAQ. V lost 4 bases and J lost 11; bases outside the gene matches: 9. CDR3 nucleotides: TGTGCCAGCAGCTATACTAGCGGGAGGCCCGGTAAGCAGTTCTTC. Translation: CASSYTSGRPGKQFF. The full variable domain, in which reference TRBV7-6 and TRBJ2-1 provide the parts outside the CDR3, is GAGVSQSPRYKVTKRGQDVALRCDPISGHVSLYWYRQALGQGPEFLTYFNYEAQQDKSGLPNDRFSAERPEGSISTLTIQRTEQRDSAMYRCASSYTSGRPGKQFFGPGTRLTVL.

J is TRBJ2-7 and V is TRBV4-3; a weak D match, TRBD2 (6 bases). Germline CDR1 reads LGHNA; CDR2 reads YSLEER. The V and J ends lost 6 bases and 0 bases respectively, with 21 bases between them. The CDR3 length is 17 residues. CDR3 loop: CASSQGLPISSSYEQYF. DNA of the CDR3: TGCGCCAGCAGTCAGGGACTCCCGATTTCAAGCTCCTACGAGCAGTACTTC.

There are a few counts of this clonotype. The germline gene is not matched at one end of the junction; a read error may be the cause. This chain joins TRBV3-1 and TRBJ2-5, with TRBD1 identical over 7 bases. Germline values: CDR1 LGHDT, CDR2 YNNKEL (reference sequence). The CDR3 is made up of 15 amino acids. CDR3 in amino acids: CASSQLDRPQGTQYF. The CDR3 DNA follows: TGTGCCAGCAGCCAACTGGACAGGCCCCAAGGGACCCAGTACTTC.

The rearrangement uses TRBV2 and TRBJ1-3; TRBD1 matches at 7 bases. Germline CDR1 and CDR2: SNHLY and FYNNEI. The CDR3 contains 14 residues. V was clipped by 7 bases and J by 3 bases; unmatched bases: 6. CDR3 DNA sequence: TGTGCCAGCACTGACAGGGTATTTGGAAACACCATATATTTT. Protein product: CASTDRVFGNTIYF.

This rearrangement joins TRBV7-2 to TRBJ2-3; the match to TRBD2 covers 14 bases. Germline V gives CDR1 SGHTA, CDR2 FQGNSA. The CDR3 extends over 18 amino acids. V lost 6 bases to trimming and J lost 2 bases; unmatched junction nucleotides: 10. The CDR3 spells CASRTPGLAGEYTDTQYF. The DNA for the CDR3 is TGTGCCAGCAGAACCCCGGGACTAGCGGGAGAGTACACAGATACGCAGTATTTT.

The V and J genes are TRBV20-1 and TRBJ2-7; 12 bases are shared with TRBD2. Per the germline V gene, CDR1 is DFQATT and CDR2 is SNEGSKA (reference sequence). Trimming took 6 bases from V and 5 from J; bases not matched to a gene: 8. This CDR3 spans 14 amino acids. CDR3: CSAGLGLAGHEQYF. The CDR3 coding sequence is TGCAGTGCGGGCCTCGGACTAGCGGGACACGAGCAGTACTTC.

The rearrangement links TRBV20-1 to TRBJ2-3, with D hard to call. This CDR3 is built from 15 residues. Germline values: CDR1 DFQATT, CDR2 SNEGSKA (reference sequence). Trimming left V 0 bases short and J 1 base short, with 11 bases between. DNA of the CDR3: TGCAGTGCTAGAGATCCGAACTCAGGCACAGATACGCAGTATTTT. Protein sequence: CSARDPNSGTDTQYF.

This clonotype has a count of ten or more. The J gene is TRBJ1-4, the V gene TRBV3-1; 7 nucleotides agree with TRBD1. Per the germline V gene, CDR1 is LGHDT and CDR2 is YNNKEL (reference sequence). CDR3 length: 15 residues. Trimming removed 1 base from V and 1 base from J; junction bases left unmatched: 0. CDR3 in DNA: TGTGCCAGCAGCCAAGGGGACAGAACTAATGAAAAACTGTTTTTT. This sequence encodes CASSQGDRTNEKLFF.

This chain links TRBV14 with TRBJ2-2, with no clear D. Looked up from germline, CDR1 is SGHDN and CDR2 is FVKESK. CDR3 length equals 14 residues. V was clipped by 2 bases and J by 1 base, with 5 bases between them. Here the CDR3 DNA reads TGTGCCAGCAGCCAACAAATGAACACCGGGGAGCTGTTTTTT. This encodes CASSQQMNTGELFF.

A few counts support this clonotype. This chain's CDR3 is CASSLGPQRGNTIYF. The CDR3 nucleotides read TGTGCCAGCAGCCTGGGCCCTCAGCGGGGAAACACCATATATTTT. The V and J genes are TRBV12-3 or TRBV12-4 and TRBJ1-3; no definite D call. Trimming took 6 bases from V and 4 from J, leaving 16 bases between them. The CDR3 has 15 residues.

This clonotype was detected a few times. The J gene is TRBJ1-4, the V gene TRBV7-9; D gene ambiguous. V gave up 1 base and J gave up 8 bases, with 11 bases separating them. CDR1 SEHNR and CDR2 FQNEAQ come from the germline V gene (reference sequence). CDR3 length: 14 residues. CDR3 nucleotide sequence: TGTGCCAGCAGCTTAGTTCAAGAGGCCGAAAAACTGTTTTTT. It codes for CASSLVQEAEKLFF.

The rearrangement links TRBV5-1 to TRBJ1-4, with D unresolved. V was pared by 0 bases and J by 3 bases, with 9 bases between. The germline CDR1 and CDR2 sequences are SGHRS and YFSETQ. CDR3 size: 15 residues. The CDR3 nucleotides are TGCGCCAGCAGCTTGGGGGAAAGGCCTAATGAAAAACTGTTTTTT. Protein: CASSLGERPNEKLFF.

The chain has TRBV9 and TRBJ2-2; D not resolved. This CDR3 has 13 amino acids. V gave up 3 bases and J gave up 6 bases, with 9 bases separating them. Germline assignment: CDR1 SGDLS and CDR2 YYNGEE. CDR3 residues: CASSAWGAGELFF. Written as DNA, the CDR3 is TGTGCCAGCAGCGCGTGGGGTGCCGGGGAGCTGTTTTTT. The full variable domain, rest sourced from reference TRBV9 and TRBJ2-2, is DSGVTQTPKHLITATGQRVTLRCSPRSGDLSVYWYQQSLDQGLQFLIQYYNGEERAKGNILERFSAQQFPDLHSELNLSSLELGDSALYFCASSAWGAGELFFGEGSRLTVL.

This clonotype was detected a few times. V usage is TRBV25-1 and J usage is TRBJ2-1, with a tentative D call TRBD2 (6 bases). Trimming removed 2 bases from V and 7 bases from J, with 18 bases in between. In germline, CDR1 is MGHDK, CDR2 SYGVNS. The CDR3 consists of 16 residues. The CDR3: CASSEGRRGRANEQFF. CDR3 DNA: TGTGCCAGCAGTGAAGGTAGGCGGGGAAGAGCGAATGAGCAGTTCTTC.